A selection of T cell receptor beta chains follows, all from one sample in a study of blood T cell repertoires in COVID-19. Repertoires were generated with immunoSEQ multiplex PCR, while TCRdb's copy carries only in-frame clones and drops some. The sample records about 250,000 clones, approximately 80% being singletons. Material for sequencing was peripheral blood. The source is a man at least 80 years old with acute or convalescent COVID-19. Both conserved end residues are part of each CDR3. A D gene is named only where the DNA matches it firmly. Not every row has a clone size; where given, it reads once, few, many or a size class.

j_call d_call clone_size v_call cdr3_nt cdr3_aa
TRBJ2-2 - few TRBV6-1 TGTGCCAGCAGTGTTGCCGGAGCTCGAGGCGGCACCGGGGAGCTGTTTTTT CASSVAGARGGTGELFF
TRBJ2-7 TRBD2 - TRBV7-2 TGTGCCAGCAGCCCCTGGGGAGCGGGAGAGGGTGCCGAGCAGTACTTC CASSPWGAGEGAEQYF
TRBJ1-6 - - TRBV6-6 TGTGCCAGCAGTTACCCAGAAGATAATTCACCCCTCCACTTT CASSYPEDNSPLHF
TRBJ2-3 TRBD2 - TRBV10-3 TGTGCCATCAGTGACTACTCCGGGACTAGCGGGAGGGCCGTGGGCGCAGATACGCAGTATTTT CAISDYSGTSGRAVGADTQYF
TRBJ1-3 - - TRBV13 TGTGCCAGCAGTTTAGGGCGCTACTCTGGAAACACCATATATTTT CASSLGRYSGNTIYF
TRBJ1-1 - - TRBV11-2 TGTGCCAGCAGCCCTAACAGCCCTACGGACACTGAAGCTTTCTTT CASSPNSPTDTEAFF
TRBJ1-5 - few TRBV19 TGTGCCAGTAGTATCCGGGGAACCAAGCAGCCCCAGCATTTT CASSIRGTKQPQHF
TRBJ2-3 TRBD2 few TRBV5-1 TGCGCCAGCAGCTTGTTCAGGACTAGCGGGAACACAGATACGCAGTATTTT CASSLFRTSGNTDTQYF
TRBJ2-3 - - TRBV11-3 TGTGCCAGCAGCTTTGATGAACCGGGAACGCAGTATTTT CASSFDEPGTQYF
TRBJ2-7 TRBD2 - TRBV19 TGTGCCAGTAGTAGGTTAGCGGGGTCCACCTACGAGCAGTACTTC CASSRLAGSTYEQYF
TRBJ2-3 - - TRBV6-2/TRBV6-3 TGTGCCAGCAGTTCCCAATTCGGTCGTAATACGCAGTATTTT CASSSQFGRNTQYF